Following are 26 T cell receptor beta chains from one sample sequenced in a study of cytotoxic CD8 clonotypes in ibrutinib-treated CLL. Sequenced by immunoSEQ multiplex PCR; TCRdb stores in-frame clones only, minus some. The repertoire consists of about 120,000 clones, with under 70% occurring once and the leading ten covering about 39%. The source was PBMCs, collected after 24 months of ibrutinib treatment. All receptors derive from a human donor with chronic lymphocytic leukemia.

Comment on this clone: In the same sample, other DNA sequences code for this CDR3. V is TRBV30 and J is TRBJ2-5; D tentatively fits TRBD1 or TRBD2 (6 bases each). The CDR3 has 13 amino acids. CDR1 is GTSNPN and CDR2 is SVGIG in the germline V gene (reference sequence). V lost 2 bases and J 1 base, leaving 8 bases between the germline ends. CDR3 amino acids: CAWSPGAQETQYF. DNA of the CDR3: TGTGCCTGGAGTCCGGGGGCCCAAGAGACCCAGTACTTC.

This chain joins TRBV13 and TRBJ2-5; TRBD2 matches 8 bases. V shed 3 bases and J 2 bases; nucleotides not matched to a gene: 11. The CDR3 runs to 17 residues. CDR1 is PRHDT and CDR2 is FYEKMQ in the germline V gene (reference sequence). In nucleotides, the CDR3 is TGTGCCAGCAGCTTGGGTCGTGGCGGGGGGCTGCAAGAGACCCAGTACTTC. This encodes CASSLGRGGGLQETQYF.

About this clone: Sequence at one end of the junction differs from germline and may be a read error. This chain connects TRBV4-2 to TRBJ1-1; possibly TRBD1 for D (6 bases). Germline CDR1 LGHNA, CDR2 YNFKEQ. The CDR3 spans 20 residues. The CDR3 here is CASSPKLGPDRESLNPEAFF. The DNA for the CDR3 is TGTGCCAGCAGCCCAAAGCTGGGCCCGGACAGAGAGTCCTTGAACCCTGAAGCTTTCTTT.

This chain uses TRBV19 with TRBJ2-5; D is undetermined. The V end was cut by 7 bases, the J end by 5 bases, with 11 bases between. CDR3 length: 12 amino acids. Germline V gives CDR1 LNHDA, CDR2 SQIVND (reference sequence). In DNA form, the CDR3 reads TGTGCCAGTACCAGAGAAGGGGAGACCCAGTACTTC. Translation gives CASTREGETQYF.

This clone was detected only a few times. The chain employs TRBV7-6 and TRBJ2-5; unclear D gene. The CDR3 is made up of 12 amino acids. V lost 3 bases and J lost 4, with 6 bases in between. Germline assignment: CDR1 SGHVS and CDR2 FNYEAQ. The CDR3 is CASSFFGETQYF. The CDR3 DNA is TGTGCCAGCAGCTTCTTTGGAGAGACCCAGTACTTC.

This clone was seen a few times. The chain has TRBV25-1 and TRBJ2-1, with D maybe TRBD1 (6 bases). Germline loops: CDR1 MGHDK, CDR2 SYGVNS. The V end lost 4 bases, the J end lost 8 bases, and 6 bases lay between the germline ends. This CDR3 region has 11 residues. CDR3 nucleotides: TGTGCCAGCAGTGGACAGGATGAGCAGTTCTTC. Translated, it gives CASSGQDEQFF.

The chain joins TRBV30 to TRBJ1-4; unclear D gene. The CDR3 has 15 amino acids. Looked up from germline, CDR1 is GTSNPN and CDR2 is SVGIG (reference sequence). V dropped 1 base and J dropped 0 bases, with 9 bases sitting between them. CDR3 bases: TGTGCCTGGAGTGCGGGATCTGCAACTAATGAAAAACTGTTTTTT. Translating gives CAWSAGSATNEKLFF.

The V and J genes are TRBV14 and TRBJ1-2; no clear D gene. CDR1 and CDR2 (germline): SGHDN, FVKESK. Trimming pared 1 base from V and 4 bases from J, leaving 10 bases between. This CDR3 has 14 residues. The DNA for the CDR3 is TGTGCCAGCAGCCAAGTTCAAGCCAGCTATGGCTACACCTTC. It translates to CASSQVQASYGYTF.

The chain links TRBV5-1 to TRBJ1-1, with D possibly matching TRBD1 (6 bases). Germline-derived CDR1 and CDR2 are SGHRS and YFSETQ. The CDR3 contains 13 residues. The germline V and J ends were trimmed by 0 bases and 11 bases, with 14 bases remaining between them. The CDR3 here is CASSLEQGQRAFF. CDR3 sequence (DNA): TGCGCCAGCAGCTTGGAGCAGGGGCAGCGCGCTTTCTTT.

This clone has a single count. This chain uses TRBV6-1 with TRBJ2-7; D gene ambiguous. CDR3 length: 13 amino acids. Trimming removed 4 bases at V and 6 bases at J, with 13 bases between. CDR1 and CDR2 from the germline V gene are MNHNS and SASEGT. This chain's CDR3 is CASSGLGRAEQYF. The CDR3 region has the DNA TGTGCCAGCAGTGGACTTGGACGGGCCGAGCAGTACTTC.

This clone was found once. J is TRBJ2-1 and V is TRBV5-4; 8 bases align to TRBD1. Trimming took 3 bases from V and 15 from J; bases not matched to a gene: 11. This CDR3 comprises 13 residues. CDR1 and CDR2 (germline): SGHNT, YYREEE (reference sequence). CDR3 residues: CASSWGDRQDLFF. For the CDR3, the DNA is TGTGCCAGCAGCTGGGGGGACAGGCAAGATCTGTTCTTC. Filled out from reference TRBV5-4 and TRBJ2-1, the complete variable domain reads ETGVTQSPTHLIKTRGQQVTLRCSSQSGHNTVSWYQQALGQGPQFIFQYYREEENGRGNFPPRFSGLQFPNYSSELNVNALELDDSALYLCASSWGDRQDLFFGPGTRLTVL.

The chain links TRBV11-1 to TRBJ2-2; D is ambiguous. From germline, CDR1 is SGHAT and CDR2 FQDESV (reference sequence). The CDR3 sequence is 15 residues long. The V end lost 2 bases, the J end lost 6 bases, and 13 bases lay between the germline ends. This CDR3 is CASSLSITAPGELFF. CDR3 nucleotide sequence: TGTGCCAGCAGCTTATCAATAACCGCCCCCGGGGAGCTGTTTTTT.

V and J are TRBV30 and TRBJ2-7; D unresolved. V was pared by 4 bases and J by 0 bases, with 13 bases between. CDR1 is GTSNPN and CDR2 is SVGIG in the germline V gene (reference sequence). The CDR3 spans 14 residues. The DNA for the CDR3 is TGTGCCTGGAAACCCCCGAGCGACTCCTACGAGCAGTACTTC. Amino acid sequence: CAWKPPSDSYEQYF.

This chain connects TRBV6-5 to TRBJ1-2; 8 bases line up with TRBD1. This CDR3 is 14 amino acids long. Trimming took 7 bases from V and 3 from J; bases not matched to a gene: 7. Germline V gene lookup returns CDR1 MNHEY and CDR2 SVGAGI. CDR3 nucleotide sequence: TGTGCCAGCAACTCAGGGGGCAGTGACTATGGCTACACCTTC. Its translation is CASNSGGSDYGYTF.

This clone was detected ten times or more. J is TRBJ2-5 and V is TRBV19; 8 bases are shared with TRBD1. The J segment lost 5 bases and the V segment lost 4 bases, leaving 6 bases of the junction unmatched. Germline values: CDR1 LNHDA, CDR2 SQIVND (reference sequence). This CDR3 is 14 amino acids long. The CDR3 region has the DNA TGTGCCAGTAGTAGAGGACAGGGTGGGGAGACCCAGTACTTC. Protein: CASSRGQGGETQYF.

The DNA for the CDR3 is TGCGCCAGCAGCCAAGGTCCCGGGACAGGGGGCGCCAACTATGGCTACACCTTC. Protein product: CASSQGPGTGGANYGYTF. The chain carries TRBV4-1 and TRBJ1-2, with TRBD1 identical over 12 bases. Germline CDR1 MGHRA, CDR2 YSYEKL. The V segment lost 1 base and the J segment 2 bases; nucleotides outside the gene matches: 8. CDR3 length equals 18 residues.

The genes are TRBV11-1 and TRBJ1-2; weak D call: TRBD1 (5 bases). V was trimmed by 4 bases and J by 6 bases, leaving 12 bases between them. There are 13 residues in the CDR3. Germline values: CDR1 SGHAT, CDR2 FQDESV (reference sequence). The CDR3 spells CASSSAGWDGYTF. The CDR3 DNA is TGTGCCAGCAGCTCCGCAGGGTGGGATGGCTACACCTTC.

This clone has a handful of counts. The chain recombines TRBV27 with TRBJ2-3; a weak D match, TRBD1 (5 bases). The CDR3 sequence is 14 residues long. Germline V gene lookup returns CDR1 MNHEY and CDR2 SMNVEV (reference sequence). Trimming shortened V by 5 bases and J by 1 base, and 10 bases separated the two germline ends. This CDR3 is CASSPQGGTDTQYF. Here the CDR3 DNA reads TGTGCCAGCAGTCCCCAAGGGGGCACAGATACGCAGTATTTT.

This chain links TRBV5-8 with TRBJ1-5; D ambiguous. The length of the CDR3 is 16 residues. The ends were cut back, 0 bases at V and 0 bases at J, with 10 bases in the middle. The V gene's germline CDR1 is SGHTS and CDR2 YDEGEE. For the CDR3, the DNA is TGTGCCAGCAGCTTGGGCGGAGGAGTTAGCAATCAGCCCCAGCATTTT. The encoded protein is CASSLGGGVSNQPQHF.

The chain carries TRBV30 and TRBJ2-5; 9 positions agree with TRBD1. After removal of 5 bases from V and 2 bases from J, the junction contained 3 bases not matched to a gene. The CDR3 contains 13 residues. From germline, CDR1 is GTSNPN and CDR2 SVGIG (reference sequence). The DNA of the CDR3 is TGTGCCTGGGGGACAGGGTATCAAGAGACCCAGTACTTC. It encodes CAWGTGYQETQYF.

The chain has TRBV5-1 and TRBJ2-7, with a weak D call TRBD2 (6 bases). Germline V gene sequence: CDR1 SGHRS, CDR2 YFSETQ. The V end lost 7 bases, the J end lost 0 bases, and 32 bases lay between the germline ends. This CDR3 has 20 amino acids. CDR3 loop: CASWGAGAGPSGYGSYEQYF. DNA of the CDR3: TGCGCCAGCTGGGGAGCCGGGGCAGGGCCAAGCGGGTACGGCTCCTACGAGCAGTACTTC.

This chain links TRBV19 with TRBJ1-4; no clear D gene. CDR1 and CDR2 from the germline V gene are LNHDA and SQIVND (reference sequence). This CDR3 has 14 amino acids. V was clipped by 0 bases and J by 3 bases, with 5 bases between them. The CDR3 DNA is TGTGCCAGTAGTATAGATATGGCTAATGAAAAACTGTTTTTT. Protein sequence: CASSIDMANEKLFF.

The V gene is TRBV18, the J gene TRBJ2-1, with 10 positions matching TRBD2. V lost 6 bases to trimming and J lost 2 bases; unmatched junction nucleotides: 4. The CDR3 is made up of 15 amino acids. Germline values: CDR1 KGHSH, CDR2 LQKENI. The CDR3 bases are TGTGCCAGCTCTATAGCGGGGGGAACCTACAATGAGCAGTTCTTC. This encodes CASSIAGGTYNEQFF.

This chain links TRBV29-1 with TRBJ2-1, with 10 bases aligning to TRBD2. CDR1 SQVTM and CDR2 ANQGSEA come from the germline V gene. After removal of 7 bases from V and 0 bases from J, the junction contained 9 bases not matched to a gene. The CDR3 has 16 residues. CDR3 nucleotides: TGCAGCGCCCGGACTAGCGGTGGGGGCTCCTACAATGAGCAGTTCTTC. Amino acid sequence: CSARTSGGGSYNEQFF.

V and J are TRBV19 and TRBJ2-5, with 9 bases fitting TRBD1. The CDR3 sequence is 13 residues long. The V gene's germline CDR1 is LNHDA and CDR2 SQIVND (reference sequence). V shed 5 bases, J shed 7 bases, and the junction held 5 bases outside the gene matches. In DNA form, the CDR3 reads TGTGCCAGTAGTGACAGGGGGAGGGGGACCCAGTACTTC. It encodes CASSDRGRGTQYF. The variable domain in full, completed from reference TRBV19 and TRBJ2-5, reads DGGITQSPKYLFRKEGQNVTLSCEQNLNHDAMYWYRQDPGQGLRLIYYSQIVNDFQKGDIAEGYSVSREKKESFPLTVTSAQKNPTAFYLCASSDRGRGTQYFGPGTRLLVL.

This sequence joins TRBV29-1 and TRBJ1-4; maybe TRBD1 (5 bases). V lost 6 bases to trimming and J lost 7 bases, with 21 bases between them. The CDR3 is 15 amino acids. Germline values: CDR1 SQVTM, CDR2 ANQGSEA. The CDR3 nucleotides read TGCAGCGTCCGCCCCGGGGCCCAGTCAGGTGAAAAACTGTTTTTT. Its protein is CSVRPGAQSGEKLFF. The complete variable domain, with remaining parts taken from reference TRBV29-1 and TRBJ1-4, reads SAVISQKPSRDICQRGTSLTIQCQVDSQVTMMFWYRQQPGQSLTLIATANQGSEATYESGFVIDKFPISRPNLTFSTLTVSNMSPEDSSIYLCSVRPGAQSGEKLFFGSGTQLSVL.